This TCR beta chain stems from a study of blood T cell repertoires in COVID-19. Generated by immunoSEQ multiplex PCR, the TCRdb table keeps only in-frame clones and is missing some. The table records around 140,000 clones, around 88% of them present only once. This TCR was recovered from a man aged 50-60 years with acute or convalescent COVID-19. The sample was peripheral blood.

In DNA form, the CDR3 reads TGTGCCAGCGTAGAGGGGGCTATTGAAAACATTCAGTACTTC. This encodes CASVEGAIENIQYF. V gene TRBV6-5 combines with J gene TRBJ2-4; 7 positions agree with TRBD1. This CDR3 is 14 amino acids long. The V gene end was trimmed by 8 bases and the J gene end by 5 bases; junction bases not matched to a gene: 9. Per the germline V gene, CDR1 is MNHEY and CDR2 is SVGAGI.